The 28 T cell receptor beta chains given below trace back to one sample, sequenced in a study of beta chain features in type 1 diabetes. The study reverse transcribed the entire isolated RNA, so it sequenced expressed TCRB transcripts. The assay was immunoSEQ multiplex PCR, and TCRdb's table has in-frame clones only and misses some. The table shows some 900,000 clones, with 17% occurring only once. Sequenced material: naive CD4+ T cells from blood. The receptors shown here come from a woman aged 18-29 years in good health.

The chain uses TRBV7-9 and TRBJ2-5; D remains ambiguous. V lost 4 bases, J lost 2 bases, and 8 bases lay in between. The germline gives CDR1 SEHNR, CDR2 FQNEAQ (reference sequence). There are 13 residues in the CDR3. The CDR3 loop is CASSYSGQETQYF. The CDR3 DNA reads TGTGCCAGCAGCTACAGTGGACAAGAGACCCAGTACTTC.

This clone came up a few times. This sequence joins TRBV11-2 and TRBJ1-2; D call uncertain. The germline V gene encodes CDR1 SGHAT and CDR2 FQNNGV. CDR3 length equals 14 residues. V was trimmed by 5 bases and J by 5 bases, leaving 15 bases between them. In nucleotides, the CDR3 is TGTGCCAGCAGCACCAGTGGGGTGCGATATGGCTACACCTTC. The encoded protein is CASSTSGVRYGYTF.

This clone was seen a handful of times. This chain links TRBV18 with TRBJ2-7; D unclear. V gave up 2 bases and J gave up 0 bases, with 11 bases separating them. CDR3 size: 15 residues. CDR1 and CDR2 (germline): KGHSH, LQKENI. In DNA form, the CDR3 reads TGTGCCAGCTCACCAGGTTCTAGAATCTCCTACGAGCAGTACTTC. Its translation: CASSPGSRISYEQYF.

The CDR3 here is CASSATGTQETQYF. The CDR3 DNA reads as TGTGCCAGCAGCGCCACAGGGACCCAAGAGACCCAGTACTTC. The V call is TRBV5-4, the J call TRBJ2-5; D might be TRBD1 (6 bases). This CDR3 has 14 residues. The V gene's germline CDR1 is SGHNT and CDR2 YYREEE (reference sequence). V gave up 4 bases and J gave up 1 base, with 11 bases separating them.

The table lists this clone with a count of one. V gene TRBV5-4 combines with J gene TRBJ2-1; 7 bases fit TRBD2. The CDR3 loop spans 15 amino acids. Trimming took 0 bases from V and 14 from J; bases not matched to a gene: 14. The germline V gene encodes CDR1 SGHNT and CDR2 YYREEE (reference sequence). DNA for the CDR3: TGTGCCAGCAGCTTGGGAGCCCCCGGGACTACTTTGGAGTTCTTC. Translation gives CASSLGAPGTTLEFF. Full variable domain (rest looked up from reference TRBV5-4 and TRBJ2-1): ETGVTQSPTHLIKTRGQQVTLRCSSQSGHNTVSWYQQALGQGPQFIFQYYREEENGRGNFPPRFSGLQFPNYSSELNVNALELDDSALYLCASSLGAPGTTLEFFGPGTRLTVL.

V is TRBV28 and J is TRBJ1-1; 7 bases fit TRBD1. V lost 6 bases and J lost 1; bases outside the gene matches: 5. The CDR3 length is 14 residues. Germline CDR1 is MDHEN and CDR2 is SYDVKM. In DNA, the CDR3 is TGTGCCAGCAGGGGGGGGACAGCGAACACTGAAGCTTTCTTT. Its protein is CASRGGTANTEAFF.

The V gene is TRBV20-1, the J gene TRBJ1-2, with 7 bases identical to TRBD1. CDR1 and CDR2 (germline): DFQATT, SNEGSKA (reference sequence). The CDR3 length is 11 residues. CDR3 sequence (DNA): TGCATAACAGGGGACAACTATGGCTACACCTTC. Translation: CITGDNYGYTF.

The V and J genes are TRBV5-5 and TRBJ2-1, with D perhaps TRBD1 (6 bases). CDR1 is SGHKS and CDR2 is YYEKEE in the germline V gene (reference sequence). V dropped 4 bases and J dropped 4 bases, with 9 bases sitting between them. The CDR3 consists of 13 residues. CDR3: CASSEGQYNEQFF. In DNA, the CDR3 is TGTGCCAGCAGCGAAGGACAGTACAATGAGCAGTTCTTC.

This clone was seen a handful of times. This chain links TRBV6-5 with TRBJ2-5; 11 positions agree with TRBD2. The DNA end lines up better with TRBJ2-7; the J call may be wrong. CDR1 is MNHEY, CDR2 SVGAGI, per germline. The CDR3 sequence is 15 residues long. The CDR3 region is CASSYAASGRYEQYF. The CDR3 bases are TGTGCCAGCAGTTACGCGGCTAGCGGGAGGTACGAGCAGTACTTC.

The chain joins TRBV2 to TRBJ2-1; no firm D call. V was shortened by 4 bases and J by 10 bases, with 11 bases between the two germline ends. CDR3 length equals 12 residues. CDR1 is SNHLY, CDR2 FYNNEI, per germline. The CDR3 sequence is CASSGYAEEQFF. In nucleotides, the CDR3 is TGTGCCAGCAGTGGATATGCGGAAGAGCAGTTCTTC.

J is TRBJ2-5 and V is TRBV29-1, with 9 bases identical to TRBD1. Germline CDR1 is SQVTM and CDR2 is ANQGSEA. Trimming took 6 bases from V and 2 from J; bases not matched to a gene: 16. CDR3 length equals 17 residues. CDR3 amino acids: CSVNHPRDRDPQETQYF. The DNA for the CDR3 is TGCAGCGTGAACCACCCCCGGGACAGGGACCCGCAAGAGACCCAGTACTTC.

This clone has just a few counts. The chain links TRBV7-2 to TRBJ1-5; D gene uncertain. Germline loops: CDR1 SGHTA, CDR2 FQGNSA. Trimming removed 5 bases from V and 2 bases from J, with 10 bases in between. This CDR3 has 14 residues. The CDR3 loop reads CASSPGSGNQPQHF. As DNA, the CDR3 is TGTGCCAGCAGCCCCGGCTCGGGCAATCAGCCCCAGCATTTT.

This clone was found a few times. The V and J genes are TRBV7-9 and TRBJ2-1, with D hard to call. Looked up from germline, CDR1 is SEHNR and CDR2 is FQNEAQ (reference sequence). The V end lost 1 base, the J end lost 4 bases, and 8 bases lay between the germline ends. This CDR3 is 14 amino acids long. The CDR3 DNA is TGTGCCAGCAGCTTAGTCGTAGAATACAATGAGCAGTTCTTC. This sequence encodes CASSLVVEYNEQFF.

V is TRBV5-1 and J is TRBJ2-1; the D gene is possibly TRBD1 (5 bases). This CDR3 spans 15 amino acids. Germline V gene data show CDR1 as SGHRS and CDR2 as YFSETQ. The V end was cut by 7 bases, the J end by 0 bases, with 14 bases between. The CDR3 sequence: CASWDGQSSYNEQFF. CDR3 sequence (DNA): TGCGCCAGCTGGGATGGACAAAGCTCCTACAATGAGCAGTTCTTC. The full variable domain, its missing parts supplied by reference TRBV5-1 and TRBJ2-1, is KAGVTQTPRYLIKTRGQQVTLSCSPISGHRSVSWYQQTPGQGLQFLFEYFSETQRNKGNFPGRFSGRQFSNSRSEMNVSTLELGDSALYLCASWDGQSSYNEQFFGPGTRLTVL.

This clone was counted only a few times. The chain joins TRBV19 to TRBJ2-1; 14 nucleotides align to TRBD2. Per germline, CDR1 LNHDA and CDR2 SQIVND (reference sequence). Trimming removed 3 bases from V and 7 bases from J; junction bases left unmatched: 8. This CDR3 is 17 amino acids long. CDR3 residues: CASSITWTSGRLNEQFF. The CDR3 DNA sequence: TGTGCCAGTAGTATTACCTGGACTAGCGGGAGGTTAAATGAGCAGTTCTTC.

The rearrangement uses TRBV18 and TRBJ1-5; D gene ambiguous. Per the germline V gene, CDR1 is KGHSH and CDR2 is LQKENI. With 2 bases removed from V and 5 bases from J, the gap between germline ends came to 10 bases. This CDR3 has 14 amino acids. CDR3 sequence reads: CASSPGILYQPQHF. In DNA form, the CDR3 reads TGTGCCAGCTCACCAGGTATTCTCTATCAGCCCCAGCATTTT.

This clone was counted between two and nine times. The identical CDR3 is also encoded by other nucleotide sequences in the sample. The CDR3 coding sequence is TGTGCCAGCAGCTCGGGACAGGGGGCCACAGATACGCAGTATTTT. Translation: CASSSGQGATDTQYF. The chain links TRBV11-2 to TRBJ2-3; 12 nucleotides align to TRBD1. In germline, CDR1 is SGHAT, CDR2 FQNNGV. J was trimmed by 2 bases and V by 4 bases; bases with no gene match: 1. The CDR3 totals 15 residues.

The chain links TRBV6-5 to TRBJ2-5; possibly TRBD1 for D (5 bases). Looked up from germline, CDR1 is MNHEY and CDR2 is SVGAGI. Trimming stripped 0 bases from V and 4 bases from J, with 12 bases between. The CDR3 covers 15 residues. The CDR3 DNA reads TGTGCCAGCAGTTACTCGGAAACAGGCCGAGAGACCCAGTACTTC. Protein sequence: CASSYSETGRETQYF.

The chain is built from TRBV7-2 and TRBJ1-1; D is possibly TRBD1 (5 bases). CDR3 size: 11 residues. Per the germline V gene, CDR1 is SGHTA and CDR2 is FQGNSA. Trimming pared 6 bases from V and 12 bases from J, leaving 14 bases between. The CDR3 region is CASRVRVLTFF. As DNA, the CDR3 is TGTGCCAGCAGGGTCAGGGTGCTAACTTTCTTT.

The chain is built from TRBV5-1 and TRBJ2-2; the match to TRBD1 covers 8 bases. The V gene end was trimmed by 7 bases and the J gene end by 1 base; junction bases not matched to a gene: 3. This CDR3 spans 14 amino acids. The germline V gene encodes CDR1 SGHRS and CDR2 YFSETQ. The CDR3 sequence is CASPGQENTGELFF. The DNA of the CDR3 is TGCGCCAGCCCGGGACAGGAGAACACCGGGGAGCTGTTTTTT.

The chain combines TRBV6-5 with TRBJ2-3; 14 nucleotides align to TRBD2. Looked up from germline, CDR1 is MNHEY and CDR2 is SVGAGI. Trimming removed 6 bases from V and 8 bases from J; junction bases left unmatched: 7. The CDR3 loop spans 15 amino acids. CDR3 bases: TGTGCCAGCAGCCTCGGACTAGCGGGAGGTAGTACGCAGTATTTT. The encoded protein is CASSLGLAGGSTQYF.

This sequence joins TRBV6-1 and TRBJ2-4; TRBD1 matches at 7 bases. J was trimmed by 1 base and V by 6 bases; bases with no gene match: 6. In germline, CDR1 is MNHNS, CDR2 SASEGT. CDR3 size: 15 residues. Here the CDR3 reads CASSYDRDAKNIQYF. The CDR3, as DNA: TGTGCCAGCAGCTACGACAGGGATGCCAAAAACATTCAGTACTTC.

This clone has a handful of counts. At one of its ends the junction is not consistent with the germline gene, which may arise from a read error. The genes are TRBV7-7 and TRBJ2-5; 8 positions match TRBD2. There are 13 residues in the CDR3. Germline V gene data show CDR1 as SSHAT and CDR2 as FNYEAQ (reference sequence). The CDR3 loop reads CASSSQREETQYF. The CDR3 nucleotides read TGTGCTAGCAGCTCCCAGCGGGAGGAGACCCAGTACTTC.

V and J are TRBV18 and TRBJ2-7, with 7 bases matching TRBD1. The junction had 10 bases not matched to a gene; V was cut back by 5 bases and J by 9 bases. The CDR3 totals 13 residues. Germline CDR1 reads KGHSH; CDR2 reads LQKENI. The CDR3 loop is CASSSSDREGQYF. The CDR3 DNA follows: TGTGCCAGCTCAAGTTCCGACAGGGAAGGGCAGTACTTC.

The DNA for the CDR3 is TGTGCCAGCATCCAGAGGGTGGGAGGGCCACGAGAGCAGTTCTTC. This codes for CASIQRVGGPREQFF. This chain joins TRBV6-6 and TRBJ2-1; TRBD2 aligns across 7 bases. Germline CDR1 and CDR2: MNHNY and SVGAGI (reference sequence). After removal of 7 bases from V and 10 bases from J, the junction contained 16 bases not matched to a gene. CDR3 length: 15 residues.

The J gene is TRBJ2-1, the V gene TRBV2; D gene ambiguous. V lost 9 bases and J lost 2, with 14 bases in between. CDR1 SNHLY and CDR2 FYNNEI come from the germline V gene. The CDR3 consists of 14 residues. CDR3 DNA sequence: TGTGCCAGGGGGAAGGGTGTTACCTACAATGAGCAGTTCTTC. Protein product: CARGKGVTYNEQFF.

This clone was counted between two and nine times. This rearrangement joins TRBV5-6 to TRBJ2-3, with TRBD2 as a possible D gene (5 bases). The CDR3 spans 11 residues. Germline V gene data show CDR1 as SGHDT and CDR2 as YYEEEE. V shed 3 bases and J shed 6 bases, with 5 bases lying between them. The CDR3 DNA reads TGTGCCAGCAGCTGGAGGGATACGCAGTATTTT. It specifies CASSWRDTQYF.

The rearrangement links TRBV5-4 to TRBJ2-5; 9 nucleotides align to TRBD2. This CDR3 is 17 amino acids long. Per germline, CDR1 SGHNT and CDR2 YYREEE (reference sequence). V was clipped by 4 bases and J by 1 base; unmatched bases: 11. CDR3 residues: CASSDRGSGSSQETQYF. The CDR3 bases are TGTGCCAGCAGCGATCGAGGTAGCGGGAGTTCCCAAGAGACCCAGTACTTC.